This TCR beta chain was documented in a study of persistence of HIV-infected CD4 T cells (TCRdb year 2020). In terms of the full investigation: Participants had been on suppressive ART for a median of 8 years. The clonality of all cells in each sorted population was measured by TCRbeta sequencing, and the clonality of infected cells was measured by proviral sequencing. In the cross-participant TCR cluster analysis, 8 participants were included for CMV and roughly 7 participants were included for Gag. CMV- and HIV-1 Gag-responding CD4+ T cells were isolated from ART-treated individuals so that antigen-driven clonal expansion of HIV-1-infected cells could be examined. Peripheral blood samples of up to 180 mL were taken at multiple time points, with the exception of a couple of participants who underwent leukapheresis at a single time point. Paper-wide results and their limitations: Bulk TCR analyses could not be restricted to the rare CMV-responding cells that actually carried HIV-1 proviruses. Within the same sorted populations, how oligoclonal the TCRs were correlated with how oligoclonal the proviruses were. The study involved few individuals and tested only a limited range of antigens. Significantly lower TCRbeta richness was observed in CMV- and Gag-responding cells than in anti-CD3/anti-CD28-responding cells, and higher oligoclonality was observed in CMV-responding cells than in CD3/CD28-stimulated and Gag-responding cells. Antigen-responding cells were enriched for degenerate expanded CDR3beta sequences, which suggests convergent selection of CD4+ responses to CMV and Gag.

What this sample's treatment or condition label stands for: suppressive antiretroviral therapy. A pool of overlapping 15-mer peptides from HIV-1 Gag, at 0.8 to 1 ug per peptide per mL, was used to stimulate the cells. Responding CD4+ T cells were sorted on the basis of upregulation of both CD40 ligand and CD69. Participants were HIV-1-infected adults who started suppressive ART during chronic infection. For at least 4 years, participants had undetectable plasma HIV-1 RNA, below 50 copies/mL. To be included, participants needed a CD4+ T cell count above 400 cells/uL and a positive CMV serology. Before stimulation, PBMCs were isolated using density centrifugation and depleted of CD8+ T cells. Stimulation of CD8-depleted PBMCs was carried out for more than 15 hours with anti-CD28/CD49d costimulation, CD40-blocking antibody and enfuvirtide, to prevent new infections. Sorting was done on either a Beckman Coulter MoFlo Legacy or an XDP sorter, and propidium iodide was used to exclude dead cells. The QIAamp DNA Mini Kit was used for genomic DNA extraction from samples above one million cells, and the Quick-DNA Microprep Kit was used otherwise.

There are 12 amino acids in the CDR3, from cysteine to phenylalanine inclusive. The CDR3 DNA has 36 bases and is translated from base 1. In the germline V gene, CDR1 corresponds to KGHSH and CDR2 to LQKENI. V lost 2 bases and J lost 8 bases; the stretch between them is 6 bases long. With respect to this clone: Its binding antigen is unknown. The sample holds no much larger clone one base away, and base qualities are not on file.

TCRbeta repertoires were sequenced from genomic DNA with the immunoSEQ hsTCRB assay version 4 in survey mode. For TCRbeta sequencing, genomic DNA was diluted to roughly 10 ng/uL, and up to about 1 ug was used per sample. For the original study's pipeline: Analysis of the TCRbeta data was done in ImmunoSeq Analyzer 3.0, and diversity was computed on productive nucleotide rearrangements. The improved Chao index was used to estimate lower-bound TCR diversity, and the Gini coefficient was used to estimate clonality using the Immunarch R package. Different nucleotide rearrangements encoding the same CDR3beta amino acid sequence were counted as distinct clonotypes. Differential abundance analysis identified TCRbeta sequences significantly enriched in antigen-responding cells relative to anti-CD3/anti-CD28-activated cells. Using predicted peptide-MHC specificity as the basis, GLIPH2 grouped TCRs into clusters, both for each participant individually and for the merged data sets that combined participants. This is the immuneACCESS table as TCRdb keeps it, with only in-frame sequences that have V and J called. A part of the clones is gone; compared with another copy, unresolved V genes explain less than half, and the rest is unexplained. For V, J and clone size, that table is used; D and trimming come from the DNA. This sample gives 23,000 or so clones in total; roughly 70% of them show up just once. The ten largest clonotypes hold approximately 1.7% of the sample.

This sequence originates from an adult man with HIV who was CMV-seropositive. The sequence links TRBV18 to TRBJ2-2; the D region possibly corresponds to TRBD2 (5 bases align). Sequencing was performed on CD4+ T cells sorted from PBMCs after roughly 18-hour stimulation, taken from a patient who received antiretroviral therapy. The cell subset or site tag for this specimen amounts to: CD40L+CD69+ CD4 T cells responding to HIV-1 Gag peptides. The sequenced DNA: TGTGCCAGCTCACCAACGGGAGGGGAGCTGTTTTTT. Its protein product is CASSPTGGELFF.